This T cell receptor beta chain was recorded in a study of cytomegalovirus exposure and HLA in healthy donors. Study as a whole: Early on, a data release was issued that held roughly 84 million unique TCRs from HLA-typed donors. Overall study findings and caveats: In a later analysis, HLA-associated beta chains showed higher expansion and lower generation probabilities than comparable chains. In vitro, a few CMV-associated chains proved specific for CMV antigens. Among CMV-associated TCR beta chains, most appeared HLA-restricted in a later analysis.

It was with 60 Vbeta and 13 Jbeta primers that the PCR ran. Sequencing used immunoSEQ multiplex PCR; TCRdb keeps in-frame clones, though not all of them. The table shows about 120,000 clones, with over 60% occurring only once. The V gene's germline CDR1 is SGHTS and CDR2 YDEGEE. The CDR3 covers 11 residues. Trimming pared 4 bases from V and 9 bases from J, leaving 11 bases between. This clone was found a few times. As yet, its antigen is unknown. This clonotype originated in a man between 18 and 35 years old in good health and CMV-seronegative. What was sequenced was PBMCs. The chain links TRBV5-8 to TRBJ2-7, with unresolved D. In DNA, the CDR3 is TGTGCCAGCAGCAGTCGGCCGGGGCAGTACTTC. It is translated as CASSSRPGQYF.